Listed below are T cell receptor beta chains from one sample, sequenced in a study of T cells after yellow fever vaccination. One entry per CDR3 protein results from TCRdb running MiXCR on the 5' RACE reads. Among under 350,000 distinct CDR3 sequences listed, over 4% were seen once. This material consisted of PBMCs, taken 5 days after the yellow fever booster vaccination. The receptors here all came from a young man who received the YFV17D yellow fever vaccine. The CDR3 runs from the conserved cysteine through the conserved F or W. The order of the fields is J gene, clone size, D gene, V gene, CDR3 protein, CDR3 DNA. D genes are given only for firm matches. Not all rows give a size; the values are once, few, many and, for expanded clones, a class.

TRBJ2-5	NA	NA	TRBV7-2	CASRTAGGQGSTQYF	TGTGCCAGCAGGACGGCCGGGGGCCAGGGGTCGACCCAGTACTTC
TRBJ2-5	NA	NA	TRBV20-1	CSAYRLGPGETQYF	TGCAGTGCGTACCGGCTGGGGCCGGGGGAGACCCAGTACTTC
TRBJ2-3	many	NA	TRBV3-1	CASSQVSLRQAQGQYF	TGTGCCAGCAGCCAAGTTTCACTTCGACAGGCCCAGGGGCAGTATTTT
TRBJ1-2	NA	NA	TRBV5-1	CASSLVEAQASKNYGDTF	TGCGCCAGCAGCTTGGTGGAGGCCCAAGCCTCTAAAAACTATGGCGACACCTTC
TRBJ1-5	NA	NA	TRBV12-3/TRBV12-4	CASSSYRDQPQHF	TGTGCCAGCAGTTCATATCGGGATCAGCCCCAGCATTTT
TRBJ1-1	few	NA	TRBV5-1	CASSLALNSNTEAFF	TGCGCCAGCAGCTTGGCCTTAAACTCGAACACTGAAGCTTTCTTT
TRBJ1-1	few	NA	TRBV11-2	CASSQVGGEAFF	TGTGCCAGCAGTCAAGTGGGGGGCGAAGCTTTCTTT
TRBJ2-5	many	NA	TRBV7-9	CASSPEATQYF	TGTGCCAGCAGCCCCGAGGCGACCCAGTACTTC
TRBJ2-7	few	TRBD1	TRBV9	CASSVGQGALNEQYF	TGTGCCAGCAGCGTGGGACAGGGGGCTCTGAACGAGCAGTACTTC
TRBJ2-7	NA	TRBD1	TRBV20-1	CSAMWGTAGYEQYF	TGCAGTGCCATGTGGGGGACAGCCGGTTACGAGCAGTACTTC
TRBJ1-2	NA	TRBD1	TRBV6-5	CASSSPAGTGNYGYTF	TGTGCCAGCAGTTCTCCTGCCGGGACAGGGAACTATGGCTACACCTTC
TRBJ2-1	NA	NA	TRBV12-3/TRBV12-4	CASVGAGSSYNEQFF	TGTGCCAGCGTAGGGGCGGGGAGCTCCTACAATGAGCAGTTCTTC
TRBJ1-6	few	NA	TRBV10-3	CAISSRQVWSYNSPLHF	TGTGCCATCAGCTCAAGACAGGTTTGGTCCTATAATTCACCCCTCCACTTT
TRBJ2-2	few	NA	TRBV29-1	CSVARGAGTGELFF	TGCAGCGTTGCTCGGGGGGCGGGCACCGGGGAGCTGTTTTTT
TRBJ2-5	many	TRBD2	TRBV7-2	CASSASGGQETQYF	TGTGCCAGCAGCGCATCGGGGGGGCAAGAGACCCAGTACTTC
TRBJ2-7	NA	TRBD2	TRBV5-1	CASSSPSTSGLSSYEQYF	TGCGCCAGCAGCTCTCCCTCGACTAGCGGGCTTAGCTCCTACGAGCAGTACTTC
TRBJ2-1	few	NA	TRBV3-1	CASSQDGGGKEFF	TGTGCCAGCAGCCAAGATGGAGGAGGGAAAGAGTTCTTC
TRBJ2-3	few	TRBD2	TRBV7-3	CASSFAGGGTDTQYF	TGTGCCAGCAGCTTCGCGGGGGGCGGCACAGATACGCAGTATTTT
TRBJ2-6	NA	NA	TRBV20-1	CSARDRLSGANVLTF	TGCAGTGCTAGAGATCGTCTCTCTGGGGCCAACGTCCTGACTTTC
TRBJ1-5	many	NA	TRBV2	CASSDVGGSDQPQHF	TGTGCCAGCAGTGATGTCGGGGGTAGTGATCAGCCCCAGCATTTT
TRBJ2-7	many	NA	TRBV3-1	CASSQDEARAFYF	TGTGCCAGCAGCCAAGACGAGGCCAGGGCTTTCTACTTC